These 5 T cell receptor beta chains were all obtained from the same sample, sequenced in a study of beta chain features in type 1 diabetes. Expressed TCRB transcripts got sequenced, as all isolated RNA was reverse transcribed. The data were produced by immunoSEQ multiplex PCR, yet TCRdb's version contains in-frame clones alone and is incomplete. The repertoire holds 350,000 to 400,000 clones, roughly 16% seen once, with around 0.02% in the top ten. The sample consisted of naive CD4+ T cells from blood. These receptors all come from a woman in her late teens or twenties in good health.

This clone has more than one count but fewer than ten. The rearrangement joins TRBV9 to TRBJ2-1; D is unresolved. The germline V gene has CDR1 SGDLS and CDR2 YYNGEE. V gave up 3 bases and J gave up 6 bases, with 13 bases separating them. The CDR3 has 14 amino acids. Here the CDR3 DNA reads TGTGCCAGCAGCGCCCGGTTGGCTAGCAATGAGCAGTTCTTC. It is translated as CASSARLASNEQFF.

This clone was recorded a few times. V is TRBV29-1 and J is TRBJ2-7; TRBD2 matches 9 bases. Germline V lookup: CDR1 SQVTM, CDR2 ANQGSEA. The ends lost 6 bases at V and 2 bases at J; junction bases unmatched: 5. This CDR3 contains 13 residues. The CDR3 DNA reads as TGCAGCGTCCGAGCGGGAGGACCCTACGAGCAGTACTTC. It encodes CSVRAGGPYEQYF.

A few counts support this clone. V gene TRBV29-1 combines with J gene TRBJ2-7; TRBD1 aligns across 11 bases. V gave up 4 bases and J gave up 5 bases; unmatched junction bases: 13. There are 16 residues in the CDR3. Germline CDR1 reads SQVTM; CDR2 reads ANQGSEA. CDR3 nucleotides: TGCAGCGTTGTAGGGCTCCGGACAGGGGGCTTCAACGAGCAGTACTTC. Its protein is CSVVGLRTGGFNEQYF.

In its sample, this clone was seen a few times. J is TRBJ2-5 and V is TRBV4-2; 7 bases map to TRBD1. Trimming at V came to 3 bases and at J to 1 base, leaving 5 bases not matched to a gene. The CDR3 contains 15 residues. Per the germline V gene, CDR1 is LGHNA and CDR2 is YNFKEQ. CDR3 sequence reads: CASSQLQGVQETQYF. The CDR3 DNA follows: TGTGCCAGCAGCCAGCTCCAGGGGGTCCAAGAGACCCAGTACTTC.

J is TRBJ2-5 and V is TRBV7-3; a possible D gene is TRBD2 (5 bases). This CDR3 comprises 15 residues. V was trimmed by 0 bases and J by 5 bases, leaving 13 bases between them. Germline CDR1 reads SGHTA; CDR2 reads FQGTGA. The CDR3 DNA reads TGTGCCAGCAGCTTAACTAGGACTGTTCTGGAGACCCAGTACTTC. Its translation is CASSLTRTVLETQYF.